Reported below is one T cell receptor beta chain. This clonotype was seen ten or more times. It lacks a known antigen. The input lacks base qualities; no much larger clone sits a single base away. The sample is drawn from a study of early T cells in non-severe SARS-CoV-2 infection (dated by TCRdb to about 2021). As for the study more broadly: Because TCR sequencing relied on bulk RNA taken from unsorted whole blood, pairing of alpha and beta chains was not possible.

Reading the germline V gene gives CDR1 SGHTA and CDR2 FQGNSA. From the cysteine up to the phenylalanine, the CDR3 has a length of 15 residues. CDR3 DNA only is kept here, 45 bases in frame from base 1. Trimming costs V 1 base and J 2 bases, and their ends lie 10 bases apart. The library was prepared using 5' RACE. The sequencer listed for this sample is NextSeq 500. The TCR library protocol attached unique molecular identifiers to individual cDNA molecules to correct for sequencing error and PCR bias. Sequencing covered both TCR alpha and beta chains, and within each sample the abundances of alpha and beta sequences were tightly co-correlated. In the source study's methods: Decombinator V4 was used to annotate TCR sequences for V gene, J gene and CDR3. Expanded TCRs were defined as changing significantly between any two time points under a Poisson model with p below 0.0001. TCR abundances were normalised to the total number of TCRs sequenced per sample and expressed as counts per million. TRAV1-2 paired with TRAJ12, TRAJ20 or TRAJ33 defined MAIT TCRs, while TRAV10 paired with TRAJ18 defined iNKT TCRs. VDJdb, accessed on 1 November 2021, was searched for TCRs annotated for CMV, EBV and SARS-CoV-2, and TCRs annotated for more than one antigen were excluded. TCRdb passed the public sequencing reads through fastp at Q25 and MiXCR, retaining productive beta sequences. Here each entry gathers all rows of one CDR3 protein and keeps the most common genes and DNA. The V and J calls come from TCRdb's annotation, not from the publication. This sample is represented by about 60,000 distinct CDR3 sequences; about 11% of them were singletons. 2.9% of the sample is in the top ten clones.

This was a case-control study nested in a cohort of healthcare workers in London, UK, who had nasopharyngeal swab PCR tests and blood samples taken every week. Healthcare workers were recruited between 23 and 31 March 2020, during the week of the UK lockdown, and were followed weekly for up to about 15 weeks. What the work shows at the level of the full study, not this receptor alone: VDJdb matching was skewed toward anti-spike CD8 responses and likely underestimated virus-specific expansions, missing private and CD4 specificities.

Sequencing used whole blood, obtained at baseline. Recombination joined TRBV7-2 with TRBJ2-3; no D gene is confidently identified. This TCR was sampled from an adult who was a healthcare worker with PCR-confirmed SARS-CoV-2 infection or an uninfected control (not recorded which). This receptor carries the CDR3 CASSLDPAHTDTQYF. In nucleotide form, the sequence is TGTGCCAGCAGCTTAGATCCAGCCCACACAGATACGCAGTATTTT.